This T cell receptor (beta chain) was sequenced during a study of shared clonotypes between healthy human individuals. Notes on the study in general: Against clonotypes common to all four donors, non-shared ones had lower generation probabilities.

Execution of the assay was at deep level. Sorted subsets were amplified in replicate PCRs using approximately 200 ng DNA, 30,000 to 35,000 T cell genomes. Sequencing used immunoSEQ multiplex PCR; TCRdb keeps in-frame clones, though not all of them. The sample records approximately 1,000,000 clones, roughly 80% being singletons. The healthy adult donors were HIV-negative and reported no recent acute infections or vaccinations. As to this clone: Its target is not known.

Sequencing was done on a sample of memory CD4+ T cells from PBMCs. Subset noted: CD45RA-negative fraction. This sequence was found in a man younger than 35 in good health. Some clones in this sample may be carry-over from other donors' samples.

The CDR3: CAWSGQDNQPQHF. The CDR3 DNA reads TGTGCCTGGAGTGGACAGGACAATCAGCCCCAGCATTTT. V usage is TRBV30 and J usage is TRBJ1-5; D perhaps matches TRBD1 (6 bases). There are 13 residues in the CDR3. V was shortened by 1 base and J by 3 bases, with 7 bases between the two germline ends. Germline V gives CDR1 GTSNPN, CDR2 SVGIG (reference sequence).